This T cell receptor (beta chain) was identified during a study of graft-versus-host responses after intestinal transplantation. About the research overall: Transplant types were multivisceral, liver-intestinal, or isolated intestinal. After anti-thymocyte globulin induction, recipients took tacrolimus and steroids for three to four years. Study-level points and caveats: The recipient marrow held GvH clones, and some of them showed up first in ileum or blood. Where graft-donor T cell macrochimerism was present, patients had high graft-versus-host to host-versus-graft clonal ratios in allografts.

Notes on this clone: Its antigen remains unidentified.

The protocol was immunoSEQ multiplex PCR, while the TCRdb copy is restricted to in-frame clones and leaves out a portion. In the table there are about 89,000 clones, roughly 92% of which are singletons. Germline V gene data show CDR1 as LNHNV and CDR2 as YYDKDF (reference sequence). There are 15 residues in the CDR3. Trimming removed 0 bases from V and 1 base from J, with 9 bases in between. The receptor was derived from a human donor who received an intestinal transplant. Sequenced material: unstimulated CD4+ T cells sorted from spleen or lymph node cells, taken before intestinal transplant. V usage is TRBV15 and J usage is TRBJ2-5; perhaps TRBD1 as D (6 bases). DNA of the CDR3: TGTGCCACCAGCAGAGATGTGACAGGCCAAGAGACCCAGTACTTC. It specifies CATSRDVTGQETQYF.